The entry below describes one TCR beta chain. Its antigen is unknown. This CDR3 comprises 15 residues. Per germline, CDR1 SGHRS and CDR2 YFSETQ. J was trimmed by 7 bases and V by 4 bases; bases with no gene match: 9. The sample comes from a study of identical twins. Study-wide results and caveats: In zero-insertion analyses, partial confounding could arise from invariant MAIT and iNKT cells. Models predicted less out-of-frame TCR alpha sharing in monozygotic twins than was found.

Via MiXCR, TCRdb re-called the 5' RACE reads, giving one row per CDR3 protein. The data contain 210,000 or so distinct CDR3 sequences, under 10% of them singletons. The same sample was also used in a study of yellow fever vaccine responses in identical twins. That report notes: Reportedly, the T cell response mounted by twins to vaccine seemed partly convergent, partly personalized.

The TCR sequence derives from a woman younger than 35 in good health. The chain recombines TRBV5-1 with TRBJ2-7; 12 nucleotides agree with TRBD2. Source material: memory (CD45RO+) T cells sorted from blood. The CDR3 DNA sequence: TGCGCCAGCAGCGCCGGGACTAGCGGGCTGGGAGAGCAGTACTTC. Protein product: CASSAGTSGLGEQYF.